Described below is a single TCR beta chain sequence and its context. Each donor gave approximately 9.5 milliliters of peripheral blood. These data belong to a study of blood T cells in healthy people across ages. Study overall: About one barcoded TCR beta cDNA was captured per two T cells.

V gave up 2 bases and J gave up 0 bases; unmatched junction bases: 6. The CDR3 totals 17 residues. The germline V gene has CDR1 LGHDT and CDR2 YNNKEL (reference sequence). Primed by a sample-barcoded 5' primer and a J-beta primer mix, a second PCR proceeded for 7 to 11 cycles. The study obtained at least 3 million CDR3-containing paired-end reads from every sample. One entry per CDR3 protein, called by TCRdb with MiXCR from the 5' RACE reads. The sample carries 250,000 to 300,000 distinct CDR3 sequences, roughly 26% recorded once. This TCR derives from a woman in her sixties or seventies in good health. The V gene is TRBV3-1, the J gene TRBJ2-1; 8 nucleotides align to TRBD2. Sample: blood. The CDR3 DNA is TGTGCCAGCAGCCAACGCCCAGCGGGAGACTCCTACAATGAGCAGTTCTTC. Residues: CASSQRPAGDSYNEQFF.